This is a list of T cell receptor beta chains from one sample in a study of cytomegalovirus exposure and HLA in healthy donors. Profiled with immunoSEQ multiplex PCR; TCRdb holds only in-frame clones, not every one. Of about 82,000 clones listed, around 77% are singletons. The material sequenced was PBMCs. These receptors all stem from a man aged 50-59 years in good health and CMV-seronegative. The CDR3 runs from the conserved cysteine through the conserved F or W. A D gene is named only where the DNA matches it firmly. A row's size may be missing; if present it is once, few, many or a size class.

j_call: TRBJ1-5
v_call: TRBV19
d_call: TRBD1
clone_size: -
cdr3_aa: CAVKVRQGVGSNQPQHF
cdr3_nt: TGTGCGGTAAAGGTCAGACAGGGTGTAGGGAGCAATCAGCCCCAGCATTTT

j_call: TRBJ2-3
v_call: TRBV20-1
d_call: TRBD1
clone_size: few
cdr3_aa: CSAGGLDRVNF
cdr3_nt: TGCAGTGCTGGCGGATTGGACAGGGTGAATTTT

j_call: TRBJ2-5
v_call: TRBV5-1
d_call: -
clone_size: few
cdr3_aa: CASGLDGSGEETQYF
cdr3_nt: TGCGCCAGCGGGTTGGACGGGTCCGGCGAGGAGACCCAGTACTTC

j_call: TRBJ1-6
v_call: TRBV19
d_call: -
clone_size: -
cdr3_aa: CASKLDIYNSPLHF
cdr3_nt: TGTGCCAGTAAATTGGACATCTATAATTCACCCCTCCACTTT

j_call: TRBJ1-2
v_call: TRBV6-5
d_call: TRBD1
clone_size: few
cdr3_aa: CASSLTGTSYGYTF
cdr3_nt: TGTGCCAGCAGTTTGACAGGGACCAGTTATGGCTACACCTTC

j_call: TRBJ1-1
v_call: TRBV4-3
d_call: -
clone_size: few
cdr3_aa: CASSQDLGASPEAFF
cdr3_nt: TGCGCCAGCAGCCAAGATCTCGGAGCTTCCCCTGAAGCTTTCTTT

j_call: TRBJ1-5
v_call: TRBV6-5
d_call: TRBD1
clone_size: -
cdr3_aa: CASRGQGGNQPQHF
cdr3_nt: TGTGCCAGCAGGGGACAGGGGGGGAATCAGCCCCAGCATTTT

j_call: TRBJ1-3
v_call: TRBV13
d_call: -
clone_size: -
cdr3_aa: CASSPRRVAGGGNTIYF
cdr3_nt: TGTGCCAGCAGCCCACGGAGGGTCGCGGGGGGAGGAAACACCATATATTTT

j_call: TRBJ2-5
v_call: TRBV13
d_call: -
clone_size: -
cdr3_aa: CASSETERETQYF
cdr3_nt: TGTGCCAGCAGCGAGACAGAACGAGAGACCCAGTACTTC

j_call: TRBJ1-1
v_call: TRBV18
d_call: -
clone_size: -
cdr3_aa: CASSPASVNLNTEAFF
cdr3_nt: TGTGCCAGCTCACCAGCGTCGGTCAACTTGAACACTGAAGCTTTCTTT